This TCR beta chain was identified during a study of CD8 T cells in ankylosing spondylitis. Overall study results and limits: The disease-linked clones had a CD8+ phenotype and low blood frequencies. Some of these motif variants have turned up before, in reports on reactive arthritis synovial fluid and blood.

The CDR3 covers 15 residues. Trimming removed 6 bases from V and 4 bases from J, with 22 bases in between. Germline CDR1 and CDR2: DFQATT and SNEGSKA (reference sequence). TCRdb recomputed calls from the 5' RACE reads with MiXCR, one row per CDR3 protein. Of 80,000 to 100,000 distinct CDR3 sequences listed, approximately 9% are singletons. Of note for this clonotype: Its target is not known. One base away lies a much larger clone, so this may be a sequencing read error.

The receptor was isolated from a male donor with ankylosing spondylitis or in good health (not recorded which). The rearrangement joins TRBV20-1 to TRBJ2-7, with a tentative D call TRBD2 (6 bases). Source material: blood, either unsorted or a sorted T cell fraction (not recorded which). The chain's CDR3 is CSAQRRDQFKYEQYF. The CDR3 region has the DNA TGCAGTGCCCAACGGAGGGACCAATTTAAATACGAGCAGTACTTC.